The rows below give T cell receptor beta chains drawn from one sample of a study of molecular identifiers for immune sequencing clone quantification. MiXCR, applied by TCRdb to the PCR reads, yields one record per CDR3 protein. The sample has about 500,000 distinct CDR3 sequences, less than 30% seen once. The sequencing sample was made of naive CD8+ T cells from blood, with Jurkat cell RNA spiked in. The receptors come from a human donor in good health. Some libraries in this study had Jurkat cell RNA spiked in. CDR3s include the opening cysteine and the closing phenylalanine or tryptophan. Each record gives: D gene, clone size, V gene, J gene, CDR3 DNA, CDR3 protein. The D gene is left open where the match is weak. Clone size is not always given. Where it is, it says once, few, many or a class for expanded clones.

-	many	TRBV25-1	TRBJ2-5	TGTGCCAGCAGTGAAGGGTACCTCTACCAAGAGACCCAGTACTTC	CASSEGYLYQETQYF
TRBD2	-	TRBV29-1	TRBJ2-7	TGCAGCGTTGAATATAGGGCGGGAGGACGCAACGAGCAGTACTTC	CSVEYRAGGRNEQYF
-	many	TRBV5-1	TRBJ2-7	TGCGCCAGCAGCTTCGACACCTACGAGCAGTACTTC	CASSFDTYEQYF
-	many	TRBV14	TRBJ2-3	TGTGCCAGCAGCCAAGCACCCCTTAGGGGGGGACTAAGGGATACGCAGTATTTT	CASSQAPLRGGLRDTQYF
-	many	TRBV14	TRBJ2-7	TGTGCCAGCAGCCAAGAGTACGGATCCTACGAGCAGTACTTC	CASSQEYGSYEQYF
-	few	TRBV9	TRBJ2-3	TGTGCCAGCAGCGCCCAAGTTGACCCTCGCACAGATACGCAGTATTTT	CASSAQVDPRTDTQYF
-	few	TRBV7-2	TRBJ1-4	TGTGCCAGCAGCTTATCCCGCAGGCGGGGGGAAAAACTGTTTTTT	CASSLSRRRGEKLFF
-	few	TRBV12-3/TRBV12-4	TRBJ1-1	TGTGCCAGCAGTTTAGCCTCCCCTGAAGCTTTCTTT	CASSLASPEAFF
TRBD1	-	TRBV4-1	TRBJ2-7	TGCGCCAGCAGCCTTTCTATAGGACAGGGAGGCCCCCACGAGCAGTACTTC	CASSLSIGQGGPHEQYF
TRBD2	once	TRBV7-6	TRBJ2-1	TGTGCCAGCAGCGCTAGCGGGAAGTTCTACAATGAGCAGTTCTTC	CASSASGKFYNEQFF
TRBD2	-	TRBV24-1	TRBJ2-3	TGTGCCACCAGTGATTTGTCCGGGACTAGCAGCACAGATACGCAGTATTTT	CATSDLSGTSSTDTQYF
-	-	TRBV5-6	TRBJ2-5	TGTGCCAGCCGCTTGCAAGCGGTTATCGAGCCCCAGTACTTC	CASRLQAVIEPQYF
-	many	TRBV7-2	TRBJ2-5	TGTGCCAGCAGCTTACCCCAGGCGCTGCTCCTCACAGAGACCCAGTACTTC	CASSLPQALLLTETQYF
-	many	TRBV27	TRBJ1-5	TGTGCCAGCAGTTTCGGGATAAATCAGCCCCAGCATTTT	CASSFGINQPQHF
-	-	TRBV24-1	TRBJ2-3	TGTGCCACCGGAGGGGCAGCAGATACGCAGTATTTT	CATGGAADTQYF
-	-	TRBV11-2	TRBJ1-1	TGTGCCAGCAGCTCGACTACAAGTAGTGAAGCTTTCTTT	CASSSTTSSEAFF
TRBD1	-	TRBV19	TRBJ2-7	TGTGCCAGTAGTATGTCCCCCGGGACAGCCGGGGACGAGCAGTACTTC	CASSMSPGTAGDEQYF
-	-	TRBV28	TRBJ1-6	TGTGCCAGCAGTTTGTCCAAGATCCACGGTACCCCCCTCCACTTT	CASSLSKIHGTPLHF
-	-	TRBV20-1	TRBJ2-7	TGCAGTGCTAGGGAGACAGTCTACGAGCAGTACTTC	CSARETVYEQYF
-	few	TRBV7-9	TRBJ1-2	TGTGCCAGCTCGGACGCGTATGGTGGCTACACCTTC	CASSDAYGGYTF
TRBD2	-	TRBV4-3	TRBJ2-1	TGCGCCAGCAGCGAGGGACTAGCGGAGCCCAATGAGCAGTTCTTC	CASSEGLAEPNEQFF
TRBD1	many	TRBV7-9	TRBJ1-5	TGTGCCAGCAGCTCAACCGACAGGGTTGGCAATCAGCCCCAGCATTTT	CASSSTDRVGNQPQHF
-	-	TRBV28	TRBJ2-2	TGTGCCAGCAGTTTCCGGGACACCGGGGAGCTGTTTTTT	CASSFRDTGELFF
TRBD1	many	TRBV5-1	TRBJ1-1	TGCGCCAGCAGCTTGGCTCCCAGGGGGTCCCCTGAAGCTTTCTTT	CASSLAPRGSPEAFF
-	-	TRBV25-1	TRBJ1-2	TGTGCCAGCAGTGAATCTTCCGCCTATGGCTACACCTTC	CASSESSAYGYTF
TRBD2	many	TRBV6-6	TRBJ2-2	TGTGCCAGCAGTTACTCGCGGGAGCAGGGATACGCCGCCGGGGAGCTGTTTTTT	CASSYSREQGYAAGELFF
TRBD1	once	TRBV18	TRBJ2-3	TGTGCCAGCTCTCCAAGACAGGGAACATTTGGTAACGCGCAGTATTTT	CASSPRQGTFGNAQYF
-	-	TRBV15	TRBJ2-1	TGTGTCACCAGCAGAGATCACATAGGGAAAGTTGAGCAGTTCTTC	CVTSRDHIGKVEQFF
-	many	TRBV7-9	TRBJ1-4	TGTGCCAGCAGCCCAGCTCAGAATGAAAAACTGTTTTTT	CASSPAQNEKLFF
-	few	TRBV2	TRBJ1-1	TGTGCCAGCAGTCCCCAGGCGGGTAACACTGAAGCTTTCTTT	CASSPQAGNTEAFF
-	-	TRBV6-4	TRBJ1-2	TGTGCCAGCAGTGACGTAGGAAACCTCTTAACCTTC	CASSDVGNLLTF
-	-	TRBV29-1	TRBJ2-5	TGCAGCGTTGTGGGTGAGGTCGAGACCCAGTACTTC	CSVVGEVETQYF
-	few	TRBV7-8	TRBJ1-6	TGTGCCAGCAGCTTGTCGGACCCCTATAATTCACCCCTCCACTTT	CASSLSDPYNSPLHF
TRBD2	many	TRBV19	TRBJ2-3	TGTGCCAGTAGTGATTTAGCGGGGGGGCCAGATACGCAGTATTTT	CASSDLAGGPDTQYF
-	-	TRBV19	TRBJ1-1	TGTGCCAGTAGTGCAACAGGGCGGGCGGGCACTGAAGCTTTCTTT	CASSATGRAGTEAFF
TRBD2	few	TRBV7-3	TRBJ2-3	TGTGCCAGCAGCTTCTCGCTAGCGGGAGATACGCAGTATTTT	CASSFSLAGDTQYF
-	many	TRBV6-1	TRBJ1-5	TGTGCCAGCAGTGAATGGGGGTCGGGTAATCAGCCCCAGCATTTT	CASSEWGSGNQPQHF
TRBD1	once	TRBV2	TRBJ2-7	TGTGCCAGCACCCAAACAGGGGCGGAGCAGTACTTC	CASTQTGAEQYF
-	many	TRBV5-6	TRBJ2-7	TGTGCCAGCAGCCCCGGGGTTGGTCTCTACGAGCAGTACTTC	CASSPGVGLYEQYF
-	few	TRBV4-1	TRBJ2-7	TGCGCCAGCAGCCCGCTTTCGGGGGACTACGAGCAGTACTTC	CASSPLSGDYEQYF
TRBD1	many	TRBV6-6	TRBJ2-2	TGTGCCAGCAGTGGGACAGGGTTCACCGGGGAGCTGTTTTTT	CASSGTGFTGELFF
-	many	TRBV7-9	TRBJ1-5	TGTGCCAGCAGCTTAGTCGATCAGCCCCAGCATTTT	CASSLVDQPQHF
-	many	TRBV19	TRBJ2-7	TGTGCCAGTAGTCCCCGTCTGGATTCCTACGAGCAGTACTTC	CASSPRLDSYEQYF
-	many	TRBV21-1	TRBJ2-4	TGTGCCAGCAGCAAAGGGGGCCCCAGAGCCAAAAACATTCAGTACTTC	CASSKGGPRAKNIQYF
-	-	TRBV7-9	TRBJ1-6	TGTGCCAGCAGCTCGAAGACGGTAAATTCACCCCTCCACTTT	CASSSKTVNSPLHF
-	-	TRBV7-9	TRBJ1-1	TGTGCCAGCACCCCCCGAGGGAACACTGAAGCTTTCTTT	CASTPRGNTEAFF
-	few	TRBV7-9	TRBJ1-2	TGTGCCAGCAGCCCACTACAGCAAAAGGGGCTCCATGGCTACACCTTC	CASSPLQQKGLHGYTF
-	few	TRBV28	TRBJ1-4	TGTGCCAGCAGTTTATACACGGGGGCGTCAAATGAAAAACTGTTTTTT	CASSLYTGASNEKLFF
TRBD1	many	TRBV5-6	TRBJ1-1	TGTGCCAGCAGCTTGCGACAGGGGAGTACTGAAGCTTTCTTT	CASSLRQGSTEAFF
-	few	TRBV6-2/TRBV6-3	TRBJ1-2	TGTGCCAGCAGTTACGGGATGTGGGGCTACACCTTC	CASSYGMWGYTF